This T cell receptor beta chain was sequenced in a study of CD8 T cells in ankylosing spondylitis. With molecular barcodes, quantitative 5'-RACE was used to make the TCR beta libraries. MiXCR was run by TCRdb on the 5' RACE reads, yielding one entry per CDR3 protein. The data hold a few hundred thousand distinct CDR3 sequences, with 15% to 20% observed a single time. Germline lookup yields CDR1 KGHDR and CDR2 SFDVKD. V gave up 0 bases and J gave up 2 bases, with 4 bases separating them. The CDR3 spans 13 residues. To note about this clonotype: Its target is not known.

Notes on the study in general: Disease-linked clones were found to be CD8+ and relatively rare in peripheral blood. The study identified a TCR beta motif of roughly eight highly homologous variants that appeared characteristic of ankylosing spondylitis blood.

This receptor was taken from a male donor with ankylosing spondylitis. The material sequenced was blood, either unsorted or a sorted T cell fraction (not recorded which). The chain joins TRBV24-1 to TRBJ2-7; unclear D gene. The chain's CDR3 is CATSDLNAYEQYF. The CDR3 coding sequence is TGTGCCACCAGTGATTTGAATGCCTACGAGCAGTACTTC.